This T cell receptor beta chain derives from a study of T cells in Graves' hyperthyroidism and ophthalmopathy. Study results and limitations: Model predictions of ophthalmopathy came a median around 6.5 months before onset. Among clonotypes expanded in thyroid above 0.001, most were also found in blood.

Trimming cost V 3 bases and J 0 bases; bases outside gene matches: 8. CDR1 and CDR2 from the germline V gene are SGHRS and YFSETQ. This CDR3 comprises 16 residues. This clonotype was seen at least ten times. Its antigen is unknown. Amplified TCR beta CDR3 regions came from RNA transcripts. Researchers ran a first-round RT-PCR on the TCR CDR3 using the HTBI primer set. TCRdb called the multiplex PCR reads again in MiXCR, with one record for every CDR3 protein. The table has hundreds of thousands of distinct CDR3 sequences, about 15% seen once. In the ophthalmopathy cohort, Clinical Activity Score was at least 3, NOSPECS grade at least 4, and duration under 3 months. Clinical symptoms, serum thyroxine and TRAb, thyroid ultrasound and orbital computed tomography were used for the diagnoses.

The rearrangement links TRBV5-1 to TRBJ1-1; 7 bases line up with TRBD1. The specimen sequenced was blood. This TCR came from a man aged 18 to 30 with Graves' ophthalmopathy. In nucleotides, the CDR3 is TGCGCCAGCAGCTCCCAGGGGGGGATCCTGAACACTGAAGCTTTCTTT. It specifies CASSSQGGILNTEAFF.